A single sample gave rise to the 23 T cell receptor beta chains below, sequenced in a study of identical twins. MiXCR was run by TCRdb on the 5' RACE reads, yielding one entry per CDR3 protein. The table records roughly 240,000 distinct CDR3 sequences, approximately 7% of them present only once. The data also belong to a second study, concerning yellow fever vaccine responses in identical twins.

The sequenced sample consisted of memory (CD45RO+) T cells sorted from blood. The receptors shown here come from a woman aged 18-29 years in good health.

There are a few counts of this clonotype. The chain combines TRBV7-3 with TRBJ2-5, with a possible D match to TRBD2 (6 bases). The CDR3 loop spans 13 amino acids. Trimming removed 5 bases from V and 2 bases from J, with 9 bases in between. From germline, CDR1 is SGHTA and CDR2 FQGTGA. This CDR3 is CASSGGVQETQYF. The DNA of the CDR3 is TGTGCCAGCAGCGGCGGGGTTCAAGAGACCCAGTACTTC.

This chain uses TRBV20-1 with TRBJ1-1; 9 bases are shared with TRBD1. This CDR3 spans 16 amino acids. Germline CDR1 DFQATT, CDR2 SNEGSKA (reference sequence). J lost 5 bases, V lost 0 bases, and 10 bases had no gene match. The CDR3 sequence: CSARDRTGGDWTEAFF. CDR3 nucleotides: TGCAGTGCTAGAGATCGAACAGGGGGCGATTGGACTGAAGCTTTCTTT.

This clonotype was recorded many times. The rearrangement uses TRBV27 and TRBJ2-1; 11 bases fit TRBD1. The V and J ends lost 3 bases and 4 bases, in that order; junction bases with no gene match: 5. CDR3 size: 16 residues. Germline V gene data show CDR1 as MNHEY and CDR2 as SMNVEV (reference sequence). CDR3 residues: CASSLRGTGGYNEQFF. CDR3 DNA sequence: TGTGCCAGCAGTTTGAGGGGGACAGGGGGATACAATGAGCAGTTCTTC.

V and J are TRBV2 and TRBJ2-1; no definite D call. Germline V CDR1 and CDR2: SNHLY, FYNNEI. The CDR3 totals 15 residues. V lost 5 bases and J lost 0, with 11 bases in between. The CDR3 region has the DNA TGTGCCAGCAGTCCGGAGCCTACCTCCTACAATGAGCAGTTCTTC. It codes for CASSPEPTSYNEQFF.

This clonotype has a handful of counts. V and J are TRBV24-1 and TRBJ2-3; a possible D gene is TRBD2 (5 bases). The CDR3 covers 14 residues. With 9 bases removed from V and 2 bases from J, the gap between germline ends came to 14 bases. Germline loops: CDR1 KGHDR, CDR2 SFDVKD. CDR3 coding DNA: TGTGCCACCGCCCCACACGGGAACACAGATACGCAGTATTTT. It specifies CATAPHGNTDTQYF.

Comments on this clonotype: Compared with germline, one end of the junction differs, possibly owing to a read error. The J gene is TRBJ1-6, the V gene TRBV5-5; D remains unclear. The CDR3 is 12 residues long. Looked up from germline, CDR1 is SGHKS and CDR2 is YYEKEE (reference sequence). The CDR3: CASSLIMTPQNF. The DNA for the CDR3 is TGTGCCAGCAGCTTGATAATGACCCCTCAAAACTTT.

This clonotype came up a few times. J is TRBJ2-2 and V is TRBV4-2; D unclear. The CDR3 spans 15 residues. The V end lost 2 bases, the J end lost 0 bases, and 7 bases lay between the germline ends. The germline gives CDR1 LGHNA, CDR2 YNFKEQ. The CDR3, as DNA: TGTGCCAGCAGCCAATCCCTAGCGAACACCGGGGAGCTGTTTTTT. It codes for CASSQSLANTGELFF.

This clonotype was found many times. This sequence joins TRBV12-3 or TRBV12-4 and TRBJ1-4; 8 bases are shared with TRBD1. The CDR3 totals 15 residues. V trimming: 6 bases; J trimming: 5 bases; junction bases outside the gene matches: 8. The CDR3 DNA reads as TGTGCCAGCAGGGCGGGACAGGCGGGCAATGAAAAACTGTTTTTT. This gives the protein CASRAGQAGNEKLFF.

The CDR3 DNA reads as TGCAGTGCTAGAGACTCAGGGTTGACTGAAGCTTTCTTT. Its protein is CSARDSGLTEAFF. V usage is TRBV20-1 and J usage is TRBJ1-1, with D perhaps matching TRBD1 (5 bases). The CDR3 totals 13 residues. V dropped 0 bases and J dropped 5 bases, with 10 bases sitting between them. Per germline, CDR1 DFQATT and CDR2 SNEGSKA (reference sequence).

The chain recombines TRBV20-1 with TRBJ2-1, with a tentative D call TRBD1 (6 bases). CDR1 DFQATT and CDR2 SNEGSKA come from the germline V gene (reference sequence). Trimming pared 5 bases from V and 6 bases from J, leaving 17 bases between. The CDR3 runs 14 residues. The CDR3 loop is CSARGQLITNEQFF. CDR3 DNA: TGCAGTGCTCGCGGACAGTTAATCACCAATGAGCAGTTCTTC.

This clonotype was picked up many times. In DNA, the CDR3 is TGTGCCAGCAGCGCCGATGGTGGGAGTTATCGCGAGCAGTACTTC. It translates to CASSADGGSYREQYF. This chain uses TRBV11-2 with TRBJ2-7; possible D gene TRBD2, 5 bases. Germline values: CDR1 SGHAT, CDR2 FQNNGV. CDR3 length: 15 residues. Trimming took 5 bases from V and 6 from J, leaving 20 bases between them. The complete variable domain, with remaining parts taken from reference TRBV11-2 and TRBJ2-7, reads EAGVAQSPRYKIIEKRQSVAFWCNPISGHATLYWYQQILGQGPKLLIQFQNNGVVDDSQLPKDRFSAERLKGVDSTLKIQPAKLEDSAVYLCASSADGGSYREQYFGPGTRLTVT.

This clonotype was seen ten or more times. V gene TRBV29-1 combines with J gene TRBJ2-5, with 7 bases lining up with TRBD1. V trimming: 4 bases; J trimming: 4 bases; junction bases outside the gene matches: 6. The CDR3 has 13 residues. Germline assignment: CDR1 SQVTM and CDR2 ANQGSEA. CDR3 in amino acids: CSVGQGDRETQYF. The DNA for the CDR3 is TGCAGCGTTGGACAGGGAGACCGAGAGACCCAGTACTTC. The variable domain in full, completed from reference TRBV29-1 and TRBJ2-5, reads SAVISQKPSRDICQRGTSLTIQCQVDSQVTMMFWYRQQPGQSLTLIATANQGSEATYESGFVIDKFPISRPNLTFSTLTVSNMSPEDSSIYLCSVGQGDRETQYFGPGTRLLVL.

This clonotype was picked up many times. This sequence joins TRBV4-1 and TRBJ1-6, with D possibly TRBD1 on 6 matching bases. This CDR3 spans 13 amino acids. CDR1 and CDR2 (germline): MGHRA, YSYEKL. V was trimmed by 4 bases and J by 13 bases, leaving 14 bases between them. CDR3 protein: CASSRGGPAPLHF. CDR3 nucleotides: TGCGCCAGCAGCCGGGGGGGCCCGGCTCCCCTCCACTTT.

This clonotype has more than one count but fewer than ten. The chain links TRBV20-1 to TRBJ1-2; D not certain. This CDR3 has 14 residues. V dropped 4 bases and J dropped 0 bases, with 12 bases sitting between them. CDR1 and CDR2 from the germline V gene are DFQATT and SNEGSKA (reference sequence). The chain's CDR3 is CSAKPGITNYGYTF. CDR3 nucleotides: TGCAGTGCTAAGCCAGGTATAACTAACTATGGCTACACCTTC.

This clonotype was picked up many times. The J gene is TRBJ2-3, the V gene TRBV12-3 or TRBV12-4; unclear D gene. Trimming removed 3 bases from V and 2 bases from J, with 9 bases in between. The CDR3 loop spans 14 amino acids. This chain's CDR3 is CASSFYLVTDTQYF. The CDR3 bases are TGTGCCAGCAGTTTCTACCTAGTCACAGATACGCAGTATTTT.

This clonotype was observed many times. This chain uses TRBV20-1 with TRBJ1-1; weak D call: TRBD1 (5 bases). Germline CDR1 DFQATT, CDR2 SNEGSKA (reference sequence). Trimming removed 2 bases from V and 4 bases from J, with 11 bases in between. The CDR3 is 13 amino acids. DNA of the CDR3: TGCAGTGCTAGAATCAGGGAGGGCACTGAAGCTTTCTTT. Translated: CSARIREGTEAFF.

This clonotype was seen a handful of times. The V call is TRBV20-1, the J call TRBJ1-1, with 9 positions matching TRBD1. CDR3 length: 14 residues. The germline CDR1 and CDR2 sequences are DFQATT and SNEGSKA (reference sequence). The CDR3 nucleotides are TGCTGCCGAGGGACAGGGTCCCGCAACACTGAAGCTTTCTTT. Protein sequence: CCRGTGSRNTEAFF.

In this sample, this clonotype turned up many times. V gene TRBV12-3 or TRBV12-4 combines with J gene TRBJ1-2; D is ambiguous. This CDR3 contains 13 residues. V lost 5 bases, J lost 5 bases, and 12 bases lay in between. DNA of the CDR3: TGTGCCAGCAGTCTAACGGGAGGTTATGGCTACACCTTC. It is translated as CASSLTGGYGYTF.

This clonotype was recorded a few times. CDR3 coding DNA: TGTGCCAGCAGTGGACAGGGAGACGTCAGTGAGCAGTTCTTC. Amino acid sequence: CASSGQGDVSEQFF. This sequence joins TRBV2 and TRBJ2-1; 7 bases map to TRBD1. V dropped 4 bases and J dropped 9; count of bases not matched to a gene: 9. The CDR3 totals 14 residues. Looked up from germline, CDR1 is SNHLY and CDR2 is FYNNEI.

This chain joins TRBV20-1 and TRBJ1-1; TRBD1 is a possible D gene (6 bases). This CDR3 has 15 residues. Germline-derived CDR1 and CDR2 are DFQATT and SNEGSKA (reference sequence). Trimming pared 1 base from V and 1 base from J, leaving 13 bases between. The CDR3 bases are TGCAGTGCTAGAGCGGGGGGCTCTCAGAACACTGAAGCTTTCTTT. Protein: CSARAGGSQNTEAFF.

The genes are TRBV6-1 and TRBJ2-6; D is undetermined. V was pared by 0 bases and J by 0 bases, with 9 bases between. The CDR3 is made up of 17 amino acids. Germline V gene sequence: CDR1 MNHNS, CDR2 SASEGT. The CDR3: CASSEAFGSSGANVLTF. CDR3 bases: TGTGCCAGCAGTGAAGCTTTCGGCAGCTCTGGGGCCAACGTCCTGACTTTC.

The V call is TRBV18, the J call TRBJ2-7, with 8 bases that match TRBD1. This CDR3 region has 14 residues. The germline CDR1 and CDR2 sequences are KGHSH and LQKENI. The ends lost 6 bases at V and 2 bases at J; junction bases unmatched: 6. The CDR3, as DNA: TGTGCCAGCTCGCCCGGACAGGGCACCTACGAGCAGTACTTC. It translates to CASSPGQGTYEQYF. Full variable domain (remainder filled in from reference TRBV18 and TRBJ2-7): NAGVMQNPRHLVRRRGQEARLRCSPMKGHSHVYWYRQLPEEGLKFMVYLQKENIIDESGMPKERFSAEFPKEGPSILRIQQVVRGDSAAYFCASSPGQGTYEQYFGPGTRLTVT.

This clonotype has only a few counts. This chain uses TRBV6-1 with TRBJ2-7; 10 bases agree with TRBD2. The CDR3 length is 16 residues. From germline, CDR1 is MNHNS and CDR2 SASEGT. V trimming: 3 bases; J trimming: 1 base; junction bases outside the gene matches: 6. The CDR3 sequence: CASSETSGPSSYEQYF. CDR3 in DNA: TGTGCCAGCAGTGAGACTAGCGGGCCCTCTTCCTACGAGCAGTACTTC.